The present T cell receptor beta chain was sequenced within a study of vaccination and CD4 T cells after COVID-19. General study findings and limits: Spike mono-reactive status applied to 304 of 307 vaccine-specific clones in convalescent patients.

TCRdb used MiXCR to reprocess the PCR reads, holding one entry per CDR3 protein. The profile shows roughly 19,000 distinct CDR3 sequences, 45% to 70% of them singletons. Points on this clonotype: Its matching antigen is unknown.

Source: CD4+ T cells from blood, taken after SARS-CoV-2 vaccination. This TCR was recovered from a human donor who had recovered from COVID-19.

CDR3 coding DNA: TGCGCCAGCAGTCAATCGCCGAACACTGAAGCTTTCTTT. Translated, it gives CASSQSPNTEAFF. The V and J genes are TRBV23-1 and TRBJ1-1; no clear D. TRBV23-1 is labeled an ORF, and its function is uncertain. V was clipped by 0 bases and J by 1 base, with 3 bases between them. This CDR3 region has 13 residues.